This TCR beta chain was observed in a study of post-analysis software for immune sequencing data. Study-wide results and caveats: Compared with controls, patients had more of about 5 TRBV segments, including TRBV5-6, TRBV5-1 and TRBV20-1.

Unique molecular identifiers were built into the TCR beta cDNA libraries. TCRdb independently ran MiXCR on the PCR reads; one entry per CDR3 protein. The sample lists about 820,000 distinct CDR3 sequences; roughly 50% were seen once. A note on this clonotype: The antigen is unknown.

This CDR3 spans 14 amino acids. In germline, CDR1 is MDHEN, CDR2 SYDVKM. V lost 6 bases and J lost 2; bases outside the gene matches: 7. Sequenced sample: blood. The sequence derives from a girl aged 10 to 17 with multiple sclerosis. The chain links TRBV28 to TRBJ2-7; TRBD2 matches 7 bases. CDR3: CASRASGPPYEQYF. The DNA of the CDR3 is TGTGCCAGCAGAGCTAGCGGACCCCCCTACGAGCAGTACTTC.